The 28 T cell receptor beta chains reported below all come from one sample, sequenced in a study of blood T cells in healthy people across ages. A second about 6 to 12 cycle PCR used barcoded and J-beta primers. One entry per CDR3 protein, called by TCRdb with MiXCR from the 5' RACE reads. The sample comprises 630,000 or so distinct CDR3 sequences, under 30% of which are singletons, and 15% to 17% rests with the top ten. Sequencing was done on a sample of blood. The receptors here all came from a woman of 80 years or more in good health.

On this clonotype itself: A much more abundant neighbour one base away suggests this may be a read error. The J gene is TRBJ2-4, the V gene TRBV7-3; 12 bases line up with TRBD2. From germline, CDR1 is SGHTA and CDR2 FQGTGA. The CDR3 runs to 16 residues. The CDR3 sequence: CASSQLAGGAKNVQYF. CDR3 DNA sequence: TGTGCCAGCAGCCAACTAGCGGGGGGCGCCAAAAACGTTCAGTACTTC.

The CDR3: CASSDQSGGVYNEQFF. In DNA, the CDR3 is TGTGCCAGCAGTGACCAGAGCGGGGGAGTTTACAATGAGCAGTTCTTC. This chain connects TRBV6-1 to TRBJ2-1, with 8 nucleotides matching TRBD2. Germline CDR1 is MNHNS and CDR2 is SASEGT. V was pared by 3 bases and J by 4 bases, with 8 bases of the junction left unmatched. The CDR3 consists of 16 residues.

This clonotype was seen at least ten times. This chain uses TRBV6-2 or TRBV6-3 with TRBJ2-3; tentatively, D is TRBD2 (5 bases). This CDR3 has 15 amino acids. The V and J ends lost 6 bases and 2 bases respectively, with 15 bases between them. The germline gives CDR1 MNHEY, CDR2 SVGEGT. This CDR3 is CASSPTRVNTDTQYF. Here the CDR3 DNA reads TGTGCCAGCAGCCCTACTAGGGTGAACACAGATACGCAGTATTTT.

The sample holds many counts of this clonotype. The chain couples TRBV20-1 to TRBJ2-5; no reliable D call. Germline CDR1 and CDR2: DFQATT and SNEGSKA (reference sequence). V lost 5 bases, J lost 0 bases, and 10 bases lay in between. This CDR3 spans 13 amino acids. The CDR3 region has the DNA TGCAGTGCTCGATCACAGTACCAAGAGACCCAGTACTTC. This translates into CSARSQYQETQYF.

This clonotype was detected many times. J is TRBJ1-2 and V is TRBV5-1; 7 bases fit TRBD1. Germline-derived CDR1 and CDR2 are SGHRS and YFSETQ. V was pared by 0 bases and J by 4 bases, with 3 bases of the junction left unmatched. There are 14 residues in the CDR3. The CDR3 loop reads CASSLGTGVYGYTF. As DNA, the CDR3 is TGCGCCAGCAGCTTGGGGACAGGAGTCTATGGCTACACCTTC.

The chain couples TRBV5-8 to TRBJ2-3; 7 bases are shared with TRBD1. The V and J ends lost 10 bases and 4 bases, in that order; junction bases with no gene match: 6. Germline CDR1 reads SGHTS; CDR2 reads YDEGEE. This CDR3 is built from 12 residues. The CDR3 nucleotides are TGTGCCTCAAGGGGGCCTGCAGATACGCAGTATTTT. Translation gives CASRGPADTQYF.

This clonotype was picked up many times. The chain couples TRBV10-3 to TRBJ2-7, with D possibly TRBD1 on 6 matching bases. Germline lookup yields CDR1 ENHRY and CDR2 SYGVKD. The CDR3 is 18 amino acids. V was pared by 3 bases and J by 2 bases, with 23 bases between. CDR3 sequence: CAISDQTLSGADTYEQYF. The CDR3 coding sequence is TGTGCCATCAGTGACCAAACCCTCTCAGGGGCGGACACCTACGAGCAGTACTTC.

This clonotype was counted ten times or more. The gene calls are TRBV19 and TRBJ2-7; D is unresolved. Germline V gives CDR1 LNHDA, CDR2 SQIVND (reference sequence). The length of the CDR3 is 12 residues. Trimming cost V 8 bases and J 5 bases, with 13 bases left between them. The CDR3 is CASSTRRDEQYF. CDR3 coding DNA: TGTGCCAGTTCAACCCGACGGGACGAGCAGTACTTC.

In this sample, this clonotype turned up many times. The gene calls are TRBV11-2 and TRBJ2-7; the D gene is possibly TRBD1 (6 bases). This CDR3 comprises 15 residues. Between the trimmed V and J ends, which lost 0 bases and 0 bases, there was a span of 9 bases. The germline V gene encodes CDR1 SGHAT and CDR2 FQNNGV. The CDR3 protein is CASSLDRGFSYEQYF. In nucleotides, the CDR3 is TGTGCCAGCAGCTTAGACAGGGGTTTCTCCTACGAGCAGTACTTC. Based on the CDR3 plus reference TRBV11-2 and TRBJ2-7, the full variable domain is EAGVAQSPRYKIIEKRQSVAFWCNPISGHATLYWYQQILGQGPKLLIQFQNNGVVDDSQLPKDRFSAERLKGVDSTLKIQPAKLEDSAVYLCASSLDRGFSYEQYFGPGTRLTVT.

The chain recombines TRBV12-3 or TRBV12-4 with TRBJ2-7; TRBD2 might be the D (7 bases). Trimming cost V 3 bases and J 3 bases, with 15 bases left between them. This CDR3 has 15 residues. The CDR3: CASSLGGAAHYEQYF. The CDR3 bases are TGTGCCAGCAGTTTGGGGGGGGCCGCCCACTACGAGCAGTACTTC.

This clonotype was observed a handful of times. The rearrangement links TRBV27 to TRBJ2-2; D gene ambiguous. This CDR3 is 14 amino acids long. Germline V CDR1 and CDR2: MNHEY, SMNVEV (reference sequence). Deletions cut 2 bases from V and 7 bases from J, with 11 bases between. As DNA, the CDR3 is TGTGCCAGCAGTTTACTTATGGACGGCGGGGAGCTGTTTTTT. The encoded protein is CASSLLMDGGELFF.

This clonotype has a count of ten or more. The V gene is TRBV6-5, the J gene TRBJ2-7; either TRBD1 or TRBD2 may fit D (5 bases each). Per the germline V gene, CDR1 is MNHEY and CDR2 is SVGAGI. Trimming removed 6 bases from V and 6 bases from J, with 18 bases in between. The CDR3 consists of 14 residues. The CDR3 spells CASSRTGALVEQYF. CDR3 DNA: TGTGCCAGCAGCCGTACCGGGGCCCTTGTCGAGCAGTACTTC.

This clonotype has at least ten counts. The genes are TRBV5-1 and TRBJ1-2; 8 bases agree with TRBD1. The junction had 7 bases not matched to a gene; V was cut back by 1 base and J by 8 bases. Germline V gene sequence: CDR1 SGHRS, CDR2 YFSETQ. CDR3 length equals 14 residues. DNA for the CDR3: TGCGCCAGCAGCTTGAGCGCCCAGGGGGCCGGCTACACCTTC. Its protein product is CASSLSAQGAGYTF.

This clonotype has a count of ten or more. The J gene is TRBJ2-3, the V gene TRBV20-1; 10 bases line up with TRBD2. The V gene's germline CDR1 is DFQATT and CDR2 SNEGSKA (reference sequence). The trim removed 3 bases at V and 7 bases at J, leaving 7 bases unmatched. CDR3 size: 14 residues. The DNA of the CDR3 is TGCAGTGCTAGCGAGCGGGGGGGCCCGAATACGCAGTATTTT. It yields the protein CSASERGGPNTQYF.

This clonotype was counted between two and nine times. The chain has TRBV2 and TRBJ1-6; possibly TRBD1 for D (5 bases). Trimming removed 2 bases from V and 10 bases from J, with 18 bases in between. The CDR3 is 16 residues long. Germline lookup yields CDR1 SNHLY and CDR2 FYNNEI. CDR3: CASSELSQGMRSPLHF. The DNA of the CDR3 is TGTGCCAGCAGTGAACTTTCGCAGGGAATGAGATCACCCCTCCACTTT.

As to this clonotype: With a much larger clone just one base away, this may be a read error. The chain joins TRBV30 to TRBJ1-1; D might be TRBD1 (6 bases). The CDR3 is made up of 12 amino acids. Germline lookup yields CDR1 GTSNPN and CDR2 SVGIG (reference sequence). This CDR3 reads CTRRGAGTEAFF. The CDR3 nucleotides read TGTACCCGGCGGGGGGCTGGGACTGAAGCTTTCTTT.

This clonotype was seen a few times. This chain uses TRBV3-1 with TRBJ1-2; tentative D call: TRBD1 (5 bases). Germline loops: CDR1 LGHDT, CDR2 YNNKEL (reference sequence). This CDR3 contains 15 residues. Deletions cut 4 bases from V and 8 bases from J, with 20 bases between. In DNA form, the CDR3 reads TGTGCCAGCAGCCTAACCGGGAGCGGGACTCGAGGCTACACCTTC. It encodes CASSLTGSGTRGYTF.

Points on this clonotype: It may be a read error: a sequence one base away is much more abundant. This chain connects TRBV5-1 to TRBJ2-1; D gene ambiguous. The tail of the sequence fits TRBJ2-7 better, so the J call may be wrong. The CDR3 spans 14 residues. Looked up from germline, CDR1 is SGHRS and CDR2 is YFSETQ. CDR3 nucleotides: TGCGCCAGCAGCTTGTTCGGCGCCTACAATGAGCAGTACTTC. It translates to CASSLFGAYNEQYF.

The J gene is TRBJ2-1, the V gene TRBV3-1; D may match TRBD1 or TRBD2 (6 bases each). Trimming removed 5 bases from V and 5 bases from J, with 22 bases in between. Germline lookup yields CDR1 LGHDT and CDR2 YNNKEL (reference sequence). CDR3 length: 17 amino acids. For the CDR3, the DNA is TGTGCCAGCAGCTGTCGGAGACTGGGGGGCTTGGACAATGAGCAGTTCTTC. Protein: CASSCRRLGGLDNEQFF.

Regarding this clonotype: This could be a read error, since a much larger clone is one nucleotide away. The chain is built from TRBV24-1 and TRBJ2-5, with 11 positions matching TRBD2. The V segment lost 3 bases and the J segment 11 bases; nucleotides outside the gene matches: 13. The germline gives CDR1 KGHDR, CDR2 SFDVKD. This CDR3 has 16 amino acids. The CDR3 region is CATSDQGLADYNEQYF. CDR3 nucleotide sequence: TGTGCCACCAGTGATCAGGGACTAGCGGACTACAATGAGCAGTACTTC.

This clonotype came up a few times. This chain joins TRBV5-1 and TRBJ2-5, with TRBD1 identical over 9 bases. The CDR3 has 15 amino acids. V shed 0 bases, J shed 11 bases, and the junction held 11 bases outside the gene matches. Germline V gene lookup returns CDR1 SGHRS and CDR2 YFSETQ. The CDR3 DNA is TGCGCCAGCAGCTTGGCTGGACAGGGGTCGGGAGAGCAGTACTTC. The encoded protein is CASSLAGQGSGEQYF.

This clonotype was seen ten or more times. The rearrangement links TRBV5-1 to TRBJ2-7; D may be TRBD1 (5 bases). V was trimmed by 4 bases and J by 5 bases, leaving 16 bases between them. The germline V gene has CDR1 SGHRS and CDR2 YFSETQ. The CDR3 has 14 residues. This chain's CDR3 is CASSPVQGWNEQYF. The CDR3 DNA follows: TGCGCCAGCAGCCCGGTTCAGGGATGGAACGAGCAGTACTTC.

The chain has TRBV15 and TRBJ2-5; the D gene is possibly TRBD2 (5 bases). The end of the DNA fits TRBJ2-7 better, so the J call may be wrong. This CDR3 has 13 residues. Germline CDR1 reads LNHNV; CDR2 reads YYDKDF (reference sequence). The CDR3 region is CATSKRGGYEQYF. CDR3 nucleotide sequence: TGTGCCACCAGCAAGAGAGGCGGGTACGAGCAGTACTTC.

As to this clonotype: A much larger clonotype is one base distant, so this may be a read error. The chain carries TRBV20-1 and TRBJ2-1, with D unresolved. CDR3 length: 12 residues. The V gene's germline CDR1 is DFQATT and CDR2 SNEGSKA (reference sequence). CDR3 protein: CRATRSGGEQFF. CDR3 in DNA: TGCAGGGCCACTCGAAGTGGCGGTGAGCAGTTCTTC.

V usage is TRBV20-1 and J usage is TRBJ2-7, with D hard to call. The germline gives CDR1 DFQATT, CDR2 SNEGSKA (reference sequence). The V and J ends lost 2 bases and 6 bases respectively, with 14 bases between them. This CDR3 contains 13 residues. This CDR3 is CSARQTPGGEQYF. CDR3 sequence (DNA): TGCAGTGCTAGACAGACTCCTGGCGGCGAGCAGTACTTC.

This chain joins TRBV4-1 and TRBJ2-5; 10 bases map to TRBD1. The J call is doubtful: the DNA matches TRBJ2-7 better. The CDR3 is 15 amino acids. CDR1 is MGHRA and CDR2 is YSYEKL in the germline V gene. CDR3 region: CASSQARDRGYEQYF. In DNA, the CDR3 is TGCGCCAGCAGCCAGGCTAGGGACAGGGGTTACGAGCAGTACTTC.

The CDR3 DNA sequence: TGTGCCTGGGGAGCCAATCCTGGGGCCAACGTCCTGACTTTC. Amino acid sequence: CAWGANPGANVLTF. V usage is TRBV30 and J usage is TRBJ2-6; the D is unclear. The germline V gene has CDR1 GTSNPN and CDR2 SVGIG (reference sequence). The CDR3 has 14 amino acids. V was shortened by 5 bases and J by 2 bases, with 10 bases between the two germline ends.

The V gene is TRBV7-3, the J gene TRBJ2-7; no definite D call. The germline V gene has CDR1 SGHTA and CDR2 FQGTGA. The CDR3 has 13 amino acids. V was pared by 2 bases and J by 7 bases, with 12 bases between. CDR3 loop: CASSLAPIWEQYF. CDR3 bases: TGTGCCAGCAGCTTAGCCCCTATCTGGGAGCAGTACTTC.